This T cell receptor (beta chain) appears in the sequencing data of a study of T cell responses to AZD1222 COVID-19 vaccine. Study findings and constraints: Compared with day 0, the breadth and depth of the Spike-specific TCR repertoire rose significantly after two doses of AZD1222. White British ancestry dominated among donors, who included more females, and clonal diversity was possibly underestimated. Spike was spanned by vaccine-associated CD4 TCRs, which were dominant at 160-218 and 743-854. Only a handful of AZD1222 recipients were seropositive at baseline.

Data came from immunoSEQ multiplex PCR; TCRdb stores just in-frame clones and leaves some out. The table lists some 96,000 clones, about 81% of them singletons. Concerning this clone itself: What it binds is unknown.

The trim removed 8 bases at V and 4 bases at J, leaving 11 bases unmatched. The germline CDR1 and CDR2 sequences are SEHNR and FQNEAQ (reference sequence). This CDR3 spans 15 amino acids. The specimen was peripheral blood, collected 28 days after the second AZD1222 dose. The receptor was isolated from an adult who received the AZD1222 COVID-19 vaccine. This rearrangement joins TRBV7-9 to TRBJ1-5; 7 bases match TRBD1. The CDR3 loop is CASGGTALSNQPQHF. CDR3 bases: TGTGCCAGCGGTGGGACAGCGCTTAGTAATCAGCCCCAGCATTTT.